The 21 T cell receptor beta chains below were found in one sample sequenced in a study of regulatory T cells in long-lasting Graves disease. Time point in this sample: persistent/refractory GD, antithyroid drugs over 5 years with positive TRAb. There was RNA extracted from PBMCs, and the TCR library was made from it. Building the TCR beta libraries relied on iRepertoire HTBI primers, and CDR3 regions underwent Arm-PCR. TCRdb redid the calling of the multiplex PCR reads with MiXCR, one entry per CDR3 protein. The profile shows around 450,000 distinct CDR3 sequences, approximately 21% of them singletons. Sequenced material: peripheral blood mononuclear cells (PBMCs), taken when the disease was refractory, from a patient treated with antithyroid drugs. All receptors come from a female donor with Graves disease.

This clonotype was counted a few times. The chain combines TRBV15 with TRBJ2-6; 7 bases map to TRBD1. Trimming removed 3 bases from V and 0 bases from J; junction bases left unmatched: 8. CDR1 and CDR2 (germline): LNHNV, YYDKDF (reference sequence). The CDR3 runs 18 residues. The CDR3 here is CATSSLRDRNSGANVLTF. CDR3 DNA sequence: TGTGCCACCAGCAGCCTCCGGGACAGAAACTCTGGGGCCAACGTCCTGACTTTC. Together with reference TRBV15 and TRBJ2-6, the CDR3 gives the full variable domain: DAMVIQNPRYQVTQFGKPVTLSCSQTLNHNVMYWYQQKSSQAPKLLFHYYDKDFNNEADTPDNFQSRRPNTSFCFLDIRSPGLGDTAMYLCATSSLRDRNSGANVLTFGAGSRLTVL.

A word on this clonotype: The junction departs from the called germline gene at one end, perhaps through a read error. This sequence joins TRBV5-1 and TRBJ1-5; 7 positions agree with TRBD1. The CDR3 extends over 15 amino acids. The germline V gene encodes CDR1 SGHRS and CDR2 YFSETQ. CDR3 protein: CASSFGGGSGKPQHF. CDR3 DNA: TGTGCCAGCAGCTTCGGAGGGGGCAGTGGAAAGCCCCAGCATTTT.

This clonotype occurred many times. The chain recombines TRBV25-1 with TRBJ2-5, with 9 bases matching TRBD1. The germline CDR1 and CDR2 sequences are MGHDK and SYGVNS. V was clipped by 4 bases and J by 1 base; unmatched bases: 1. The CDR3 loop spans 14 amino acids. The CDR3 loop is CASSVTGGQETQYF. DNA for the CDR3: TGTGCCAGCAGTGTGACAGGGGGCCAAGAGACCCAGTACTTC.

This clonotype was seen many times. The chain combines TRBV7-2 with TRBJ2-2, with TRBD2 as a possible D gene (5 bases). The V gene lost 2 bases and the J gene lost 7 bases, with 17 bases spanning the gap. Germline values: CDR1 SGHTA, CDR2 FQGNSA. The CDR3 sequence is 16 residues long. The CDR3 loop is CASSLKGLAVGGELFF. The CDR3 DNA is TGTGCCAGCAGCTTAAAAGGACTCGCAGTAGGCGGGGAGCTGTTTTTT.

This clonotype has more than one count but fewer than ten. The chain employs TRBV29-1 and TRBJ2-7; 8 bases align to TRBD2. The CDR3 loop spans 15 amino acids. The V gene end was trimmed by 1 base and the J gene end by 4 bases; junction bases not matched to a gene: 9. Per germline, CDR1 SQVTM and CDR2 ANQGSEA. In DNA, the CDR3 is TGCAGCGTTGAAGGCGCGGGAGGAGAATGGTACGAGCAGTACTTC. Its protein product is CSVEGAGGEWYEQYF.

V gene TRBV5-1 combines with J gene TRBJ1-4; D perhaps matches TRBD1 (6 bases). Germline V gives CDR1 SGHRS, CDR2 YFSETQ. The CDR3 sequence is 14 residues long. Trimming removed 2 bases from V and 4 bases from J, with 9 bases in between. CDR3: CASSLQGFNEKLFF. Written as DNA, the CDR3 is TGCGCCAGCAGCTTACAGGGCTTTAATGAAAAACTGTTTTTT.

The V gene is TRBV5-1, the J gene TRBJ2-7; 16 bases match TRBD2. Trimming took 4 bases from V and 3 from J; bases not matched to a gene: 7. Germline CDR1 SGHRS, CDR2 YFSETQ. This CDR3 has 17 amino acids. The CDR3 DNA reads as TGCGCCAGCAGCACGGGGACTAGCGGGAGGGTATACTACGAGCAGTACTTC. Amino acids: CASSTGTSGRVYYEQYF.

This clonotype was seen ten or more times. This chain connects TRBV6-2 or TRBV6-3 to TRBJ1-1; D is undetermined. The germline gives CDR1 MNHEY, CDR2 SVGEGT. The CDR3 is 13 residues long. Between the trimmed V and J ends, which lost 7 bases and 6 bases, there was a span of 15 bases. The DNA for the CDR3 is TGTGCCAGCACTGCTACACCGGGGTCTGAAGCTTTCTTT. Protein: CASTATPGSEAFF.

This clonotype has more than one count but fewer than ten. A much larger clone lies a single base off, so this may be a read error. The CDR3 nucleotides read TGTGCCAGCAGCCCAACATATGTCGGAAACTATGGCTACACCTTC. Translation: CASSPTYVGNYGYTF. V and J are TRBV28 and TRBJ1-2; D is unresolved. CDR3 length: 15 residues. Germline loops: CDR1 MDHEN, CDR2 SYDVKM. The ends were cut back, 6 bases at V and 2 bases at J, with 16 bases in the middle.

J is TRBJ1-5 and V is TRBV29-1; a possible D gene is TRBD1 (5 bases). Trimming shortened V by 4 bases and J by 2 bases, and 9 bases separated the two germline ends. The length of the CDR3 is 13 residues. Germline loops: CDR1 SQVTM, CDR2 ANQGSEA. CDR3 sequence: CSVVRGGNQPQHF. The CDR3 DNA is TGCAGCGTTGTAAGGGGCGGCAATCAGCCCCAGCATTTT.

As for this clonotype: It is likely a read error: a sequence one base away is far more abundant. No conserved phenylalanine or tryptophan is present at the end of the CDR3, so a read error is the likely explanation. The J gene is TRBJ2-7, the V gene TRBV11-2; no reliable D call. This CDR3 spans 13 amino acids. The germline CDR1 and CDR2 sequences are SGHAT and FQNNGV. V gave up 5 bases and J gave up 0 bases, with 8 bases separating them. In DNA, the CDR3 is TGTGCCAGCAGCCTCTATGACTCCTACGAGCAGTACCTC. Protein product: CASSLYDSYEQYL.

This clonotype was counted a few times. V usage is TRBV6-9 and J usage is TRBJ1-3; 8 nucleotides agree with TRBD1. This CDR3 region has 15 residues. After removal of 3 bases from V and 8 bases from J, the junction contained 9 bases not matched to a gene. Germline V gene data show CDR1 as MNHGY and CDR2 as SVAAGI. The CDR3 is CASSYPQGAGHTIYF. The CDR3 DNA reads as TGTGCCAGCAGTTACCCCCAGGGGGCCGGACACACCATATATTTT.

The chain combines TRBV3-1 with TRBJ2-2; D is undetermined. The CDR3 length is 14 residues. CDR1 is LGHDT, CDR2 YNNKEL, per germline (reference sequence). Deletions cut 0 bases from V and 4 bases from J, with 6 bases between. The CDR3 bases are TGTGCCAGCAGCCAAGATCTGGCCACCGGGGAGCTGTTTTTT. It is translated as CASSQDLATGELFF.

This clonotype was seen a handful of times. The CDR3 sequence is CASSPRVAGASETQYF. The CDR3 DNA reads TGTGCCAGCAGCCCCCGGGTAGCGGGAGCATCGGAGACCCAGTACTTC. The chain links TRBV4-2 to TRBJ2-5; 9 bases align to TRBD2. This CDR3 contains 16 residues. Per germline, CDR1 LGHNA and CDR2 YNFKEQ. V lost 4 bases, J lost 5 bases, and 11 bases stayed unmatched.

Many counts were recorded for this clonotype. The chain's CDR3 is CASSLEGAQWDTEAFF. CDR3 DNA sequence: TGTGCCAGCAGTTTAGAGGGAGCCCAATGGGACACTGAAGCTTTCTTT. This sequence joins TRBV28 and TRBJ1-1; D not certain. Germline lookup yields CDR1 MDHEN and CDR2 SYDVKM. This CDR3 is built from 16 residues. V lost 2 bases, J lost 3 bases, and 16 bases lay in between.

This clonotype showed up just a few times. The chain links TRBV6-1 to TRBJ1-1; 8 nucleotides match TRBD1. The CDR3 is 14 amino acids. J lost 4 bases, V lost 2 bases, and 3 bases had no gene match. Germline CDR1 MNHNS, CDR2 SASEGT. CDR3 in amino acids: CASSEYRGGTEAFF. DNA for the CDR3: TGTGCCAGCAGTGAATACAGGGGGGGCACTGAAGCTTTCTTT.

This clonotype was detected many times. The rearrangement uses TRBV7-3 and TRBJ2-5; 11 bases fit TRBD1. The CDR3 covers 15 residues. Per the germline V gene, CDR1 is SGHTA and CDR2 is FQGTGA. The V and J ends lost 5 bases and 5 bases, in that order; junction bases with no gene match: 7. The DNA for the CDR3 is TGTGCCAGCAGCCAGTGGACAGGGGGCGCGGAGACCCAGTACTTC. Residues: CASSQWTGGAETQYF.

This clonotype was seen a few times. The chain couples TRBV19 to TRBJ1-5; TRBD1 is a possible D gene (6 bases). From germline, CDR1 is LNHDA and CDR2 SQIVND (reference sequence). There are 17 residues in the CDR3. Trimming cost V 1 base and J 0 bases, with 13 bases left between them. CDR3 in amino acids: CASSIAAYRVSNQPQHF. DNA for the CDR3: TGTGCCAGTAGTATAGCAGCGTACAGGGTTAGCAATCAGCCCCAGCATTTT.

Of note for this clonotype: Being one base from a much bigger clone, this may be a read error. This chain connects TRBV6-2 or TRBV6-3 to TRBJ2-5, with D possibly being TRBD1 (6 bases). The CDR3 covers 13 residues. V shed 7 bases and J shed 7 bases, with 16 bases lying between them. The germline CDR1 and CDR2 sequences are MNHEY and SVGEGT. The DNA for the CDR3 is TGTGCCAGCACGCGGGCAGGGGAAGGGACCCAGTACTTC. This translates into CASTRAGEGTQYF.

This clonotype was seen repeatedly, ten times or more. This chain joins TRBV7-8 and TRBJ1-5; D is ambiguous. The germline gives CDR1 SGHVS, CDR2 FQNEAQ. The V and J ends lost 1 base and 4 bases respectively, with 11 bases between them. The CDR3 covers 15 residues. The CDR3 loop is CASSLESGYNQPQHF. The CDR3 region has the DNA TGTGCCAGCAGCTTAGAGTCAGGATATAATCAGCCCCAGCATTTT.

There are a few counts of this clonotype. The chain has TRBV28 and TRBJ2-4; no definite D call. The CDR3 length is 12 residues. Trimming pared 6 bases from V and 5 bases from J, leaving 8 bases between. Germline V lookup: CDR1 MDHEN, CDR2 SYDVKM. The DNA for the CDR3 is TGTGCCAGCAGGGGTTGGGAAAACATTCAGTACTTC. This gives the protein CASRGWENIQYF.